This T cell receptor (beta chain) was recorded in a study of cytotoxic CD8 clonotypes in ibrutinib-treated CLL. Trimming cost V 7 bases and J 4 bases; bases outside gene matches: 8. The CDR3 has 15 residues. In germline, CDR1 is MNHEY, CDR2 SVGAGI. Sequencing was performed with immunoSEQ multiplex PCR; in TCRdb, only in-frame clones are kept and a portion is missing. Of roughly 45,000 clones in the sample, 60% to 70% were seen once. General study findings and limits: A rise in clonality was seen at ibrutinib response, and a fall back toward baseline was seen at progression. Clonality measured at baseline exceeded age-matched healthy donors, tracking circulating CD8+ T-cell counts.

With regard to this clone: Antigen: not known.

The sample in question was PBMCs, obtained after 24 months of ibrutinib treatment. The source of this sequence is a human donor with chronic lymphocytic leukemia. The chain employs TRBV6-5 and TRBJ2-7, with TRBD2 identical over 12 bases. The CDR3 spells CASMPTSGGTYEQYF. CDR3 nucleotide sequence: TGTGCCAGCATGCCGACTAGCGGGGGCACGTACGAGCAGTACTTC.